This paragraph reports one TCR beta chain. These data belong to a study of blood T cell repertoires in COVID-19. Study in general: From the United States, Italy and Spain came samples of acute and convalescent COVID-19. T cells, B-cell-depleted T cells, or PBMCs supplied cDNA or gDNA.

This CDR3 has 12 amino acids. Trimming took off 3 bases at V and 6 bases at J, with 6 bases between the two ends. From germline, CDR1 is SGHTA and CDR2 FQGNSA. As processed by the authors: Estimated nucleated cell counts came from reference gene primer amplification. Sequenced by immunoSEQ multiplex PCR; TCRdb stores in-frame clones only, minus some. V, J and clone size are those of that table, while D and trimming were read from the DNA. The table has about 36,000 clones, 90% seen once. The clonotype comes from a human donor in a cohort sampled during active COVID-19. This chain connects TRBV7-2 to TRBJ1-5; D call uncertain. Specimen: peripheral blood. DNA of the CDR3: TGTGCCAGCAGCTTTTTGGCTCAGCCCCAGCATTTT. Residues: CASSFLAQPQHF.